These 25 T cell receptor beta chains were all obtained from the same sample, sequenced in a study of T cell repertoires in cytomegalovirus infection. One entry per CDR3 protein, called by TCRdb with MiXCR from the reads. The top ten clones hold roughly a quarter of a sample with roughly 500,000 distinct CDR3 sequences, 16% of them seen once. The sample consisted of CD8+ T cells from PBMCs. The receptor set was obtained from a human donor in good health (CMV status not recorded). Some clones in this sample may be carry-over from other donors' samples.

A few counts support this clonotype. CDR3 nucleotide sequence: TGTGCCAGCAGCCCCTTAGGGACTAGCGGGAAACTCGAGCAGTACTTC. As protein: CASSPLGTSGKLEQYF. The chain recombines TRBV4-2 with TRBJ2-7, with 13 nucleotides matching TRBD2. Trimming took 4 bases from V and 6 from J; bases not matched to a gene: 9. Looked up from germline, CDR1 is LGHNA and CDR2 is YNFKEQ. This CDR3 has 16 residues.

This clonotype was seen a handful of times. This chain joins TRBV19 and TRBJ2-1; D may be TRBD1 (5 bases). Trimming left V 7 bases short and J 0 bases short, with 13 bases between. There are 15 residues in the CDR3. Germline CDR1 LNHDA, CDR2 SQIVND (reference sequence). The chain's CDR3 is CASTGAFRSYNEQFF. The CDR3 DNA reads as TGTGCCAGTACTGGGGCTTTTCGCTCCTACAATGAGCAGTTCTTC.

The chain is built from TRBV6-2 or TRBV6-3 and TRBJ2-1; D is uncertain. CDR1 is MNHEY and CDR2 is SVGEGT in the germline V gene. CDR3 length: 12 amino acids. V lost 2 bases, J lost 7 bases, and 6 bases lay in between. CDR3 coding DNA: TGTGCCAGCAGTTACGATGTGAATGAGCAGTTCTTC. Its translation: CASSYDVNEQFF.

This clonotype has a handful of counts. This sequence joins TRBV20-1 and TRBJ1-3; D might be TRBD1 (5 bases). The CDR3 runs to 16 residues. Trimming cost V 4 bases and J 4 bases, with 20 bases left between them. CDR1 is DFQATT, CDR2 SNEGSKA, per germline (reference sequence). The DNA of the CDR3 is TGCAGTGCTACCCTACTCACAGGAGAAGTCGGAAACACCATATATTTT. Protein product: CSATLLTGEVGNTIYF.

The table lists this clonotype with a few counts. This chain's CDR3 is CACRQGGRYEQYF. Here the CDR3 DNA reads TGTGCCTGTCGACAGGGGGGCCGCTACGAGCAGTACTTC. The chain is built from TRBV30 and TRBJ2-7; TRBD1 matches 9 bases. CDR3 length: 13 residues. Unmatched junction bases numbered 6, after V lost 6 bases and J lost 3 bases. The germline V gene has CDR1 GTSNPN and CDR2 SVGIG (reference sequence).

This clonotype was picked up a small number of times. The V gene is TRBV6-2 or TRBV6-3, the J gene TRBJ2-7, with D unresolved. V was shortened by 2 bases and J by 0 bases, with 14 bases between the two germline ends. The CDR3 runs to 16 residues. Germline V gene sequence: CDR1 MNHEY, CDR2 SVGEGT. CDR3 nucleotides: TGTGCCAGCAGTTACACCTACATCTTTCCCTCCTACGAGCAGTACTTC. It is translated as CASSYTYIFPSYEQYF.

This clonotype showed up just a few times. The J gene is TRBJ1-4, the V gene TRBV7-9; TRBD1 matches at 10 bases. V shed 4 bases, J shed 8 bases, and the junction held 7 bases outside the gene matches. The CDR3 has 15 residues. Germline assignment: CDR1 SEHNR and CDR2 FQNEAQ (reference sequence). CDR3 coding DNA: TGTGCCAGCAGCTCGCCGGGACAGGGGCCCGAAAAACTGTTTTTT. It translates to CASSSPGQGPEKLFF.

This clonotype was counted ten times or more. The chain carries TRBV19 and TRBJ1-5; the D gene is possibly TRBD1 (5 bases). Trimming took 3 bases from V and 5 from J, leaving 11 bases between them. Germline V lookup: CDR1 LNHDA, CDR2 SQIVND (reference sequence). The CDR3 length is 14 residues. In DNA form, the CDR3 reads TGTGCCAGTAGTATTGGGGCACCCTATCAGCCCCAGCATTTT. This translates into CASSIGAPYQPQHF. Full variable domain (remainder filled in from reference TRBV19 and TRBJ1-5): DGGITQSPKYLFRKEGQNVTLSCEQNLNHDAMYWYRQDPGQGLRLIYYSQIVNDFQKGDIAEGYSVSREKKESFPLTVTSAQKNPTAFYLCASSIGAPYQPQHFGDGTRLSIL.

The chain uses TRBV27 and TRBJ2-7, with a possible D match to TRBD2 (5 bases). CDR3 size: 15 residues. Looked up from germline, CDR1 is MNHEY and CDR2 is SMNVEV (reference sequence). Trimming removed 3 bases from V and 3 bases from J, with 15 bases in between. The CDR3 DNA reads as TGTGCCAGCAGTTTCGGGGAGTCGATTAGCTACGAGCAGTACTTC. As protein: CASSFGESISYEQYF.

This chain links TRBV28 with TRBJ2-1, with TRBD2 matching 11 bases. Looked up from germline, CDR1 is MDHEN and CDR2 is SYDVKM. This CDR3 contains 16 residues. V trimming: 2 bases; J trimming: 5 bases; junction bases outside the gene matches: 5. The DNA for the CDR3 is TGTGCCAGCAGTTTAGCTAGCGGGAGGCGCGACAATGAGCAGTTCTTC. Translation gives CASSLASGRRDNEQFF.

This clonotype has at least ten counts. The V and J genes are TRBV23-1 and TRBJ2-1, with D perhaps matching TRBD1 or TRBD2 (5 bases each). TRBV23-1 is filed as an ORF, its function uncertain. V shed 0 bases and J shed 5 bases, with 11 bases lying between them. This CDR3 region has 15 residues. The CDR3 region has the DNA TGCGCCAGCAGTCAATCACGGGGCTCAAACAATGAGCAGTTCTTC. Translating gives CASSQSRGSNNEQFF.

A word on this clonotype: An end of the junction does not agree with germline; a read error may underlie this. V usage is TRBV6-1 and J usage is TRBJ1-1; D possibly corresponds to TRBD1 (5 bases). Germline values: CDR1 MNHNS, CDR2 SASEGT. The CDR3 loop spans 11 amino acids. The CDR3 DNA sequence: TGTGCCAGTTCACGGGGCACTGAAGCTTGCTTT. Translation: CASSRGTEACF.

This clonotype occurred a few times. The rearrangement joins TRBV6-5 to TRBJ2-3; D is ambiguous. Germline CDR1 and CDR2: MNHEY and SVGAGI. V gave up 2 bases and J gave up 1 base, with 10 bases separating them. There are 15 residues in the CDR3. CDR3 in amino acids: CASSYAEMGTDTQYF. In DNA, the CDR3 is TGTGCCAGCAGTTACGCGGAGATGGGCACAGATACGCAGTATTTT.

This clonotype was seen only a few times. In DNA, the CDR3 is TGCGCCAGCAGCCCCTCCTGGCAAGGGGATCCAGATACGCAGTATTTT. Translation: CASSPSWQGDPDTQYF. This chain joins TRBV4-1 and TRBJ2-3; tentatively, D is TRBD1 (5 bases). This CDR3 is built from 16 residues. V lost 4 bases, J lost 4 bases, and 18 bases lay in between. Germline V lookup: CDR1 MGHRA, CDR2 YSYEKL.

This clonotype appeared many times. The V and J genes are TRBV2 and TRBJ1-1; D is unresolved. The CDR3 has 13 amino acids. Trimming stripped 6 bases from V and 5 bases from J, with 13 bases between. Germline V gene sequence: CDR1 SNHLY, CDR2 FYNNEI. This CDR3 reads CASRERGKTEAFF. DNA for the CDR3: TGTGCCAGCAGAGAGCGGGGAAAGACTGAAGCTTTCTTT.

V gene TRBV29-1 combines with J gene TRBJ2-2; D unresolved. The CDR3 is made up of 12 amino acids. The germline V gene encodes CDR1 SQVTM and CDR2 ANQGSEA. With 4 bases removed from V and 1 base from J, the gap between germline ends came to 4 bases. The CDR3 is CSVGLNTGELFF. The CDR3 coding sequence is TGCAGCGTTGGTCTGAACACCGGGGAGCTGTTTTTT.

V gene TRBV4-2 combines with J gene TRBJ2-7; 10 bases are a match to TRBD2. The CDR3 has 17 amino acids. Losses at the gene ends were 4 bases for V and 6 bases for J; bases not matched to a gene: 15. Germline CDR1 is LGHNA and CDR2 is YNFKEQ. The CDR3 here is CASSPSRGTSGISEQYF. The CDR3 bases are TGTGCCAGCAGCCCCTCCAGGGGTACTAGCGGGATTTCCGAGCAGTACTTC.

This clonotype has ten or more counts. The rearrangement uses TRBV12-5 and TRBJ2-1, with D maybe TRBD1 (5 bases). This CDR3 is built from 15 residues. Trimming took 2 bases from V and 1 from J, leaving 9 bases between them. Germline loops: CDR1 LGHNT, CDR2 FRNRAP. This chain's CDR3 is CASGLFRVSYNEQFF. The CDR3 DNA is TGTGCTAGTGGTTTGTTCAGGGTGTCCTACAATGAGCAGTTCTTC.

V is TRBV20-1 and J is TRBJ2-1; 8 bases fit TRBD2. V gave up 0 bases and J gave up 4 bases; unmatched junction bases: 8. Germline V lookup: CDR1 DFQATT, CDR2 SNEGSKA (reference sequence). This CDR3 has 16 amino acids. In DNA, the CDR3 is TGCAGTGCTAGAGATCCCAGCGGGAGTCTTTACAATGAGCAGTTCTTC. Residues: CSARDPSGSLYNEQFF.

The sample holds many counts of this clonotype. The chain joins TRBV19 to TRBJ2-5; the match to TRBD1 covers 8 bases. The CDR3 loop spans 15 amino acids. Germline CDR1 LNHDA, CDR2 SQIVND (reference sequence). V was pared by 3 bases and J by 2 bases, with 5 bases of the junction left unmatched. The CDR3 sequence is CASSIAGGVQETQYF. CDR3 sequence (DNA): TGTGCCAGTAGTATCGCAGGGGGCGTACAAGAGACCCAGTACTTC.

Note on this clonotype: Mismatch with germline at one junction end may stem from a read error. The CDR3 reads CARSFRQGSSYEQYF. The CDR3, as DNA: TGTGCCAGAAGCTTCCGACAGGGTTCCTCCTACGAGCAGTACTTC. The chain combines TRBV7-9 with TRBJ2-7; 7 nucleotides agree with TRBD1. This CDR3 region has 15 residues. Germline V gives CDR1 SEHNR, CDR2 FQNEAQ (reference sequence).

The V and J genes are TRBV27 and TRBJ2-1; D is perhaps TRBD1 or TRBD2 (5 bases each). The CDR3 sequence is 15 residues long. V was shortened by 4 bases and J by 2 bases, with 12 bases between the two germline ends. Germline CDR1 reads MNHEY; CDR2 reads SMNVEV (reference sequence). The DNA for the CDR3 is TGTGCCAGCAGTTCCCGCAGGGACCCCTACAATGAGCAGTTCTTC. Its translation: CASSSRRDPYNEQFF.

The chain employs TRBV20-1 and TRBJ2-7; possibly TRBD2 for D (6 bases). CDR1 and CDR2 from the germline V gene are DFQATT and SNEGSKA (reference sequence). The length of the CDR3 is 11 residues. DNA of the CDR3: TGCACGGGGGAGCTTCTATACGAGCAGTACTTC. Its translation is CTGELLYEQYF.

This clonotype has ten or more counts. The V call is TRBV12-5, the J call TRBJ1-1; D is unresolved. V shed 2 bases and J shed 6 bases, with 7 bases lying between them. Germline V lookup: CDR1 LGHNT, CDR2 FRNRAP. The CDR3 sequence is 12 residues long. The DNA of the CDR3 is TGTGCTAGTGGTTTGCCTCCGGCTGAAGCTTTCTTT. Its protein product is CASGLPPAEAFF.

In this sample, this clonotype turned up a few times. The gene calls are TRBV7-9 and TRBJ2-5, with D perhaps matching TRBD1 (6 bases). CDR3 length: 14 amino acids. The germline gives CDR1 SEHNR, CDR2 FQNEAQ (reference sequence). V lost 7 bases to trimming and J lost 3 bases, with 15 bases between them. CDR3 protein: CASKNRAGEETQYF. The CDR3 DNA follows: TGTGCCAGCAAAAATAGGGCAGGGGAAGAGACCCAGTACTTC.